This is a list of T cell receptor beta chains from one sample in a study of blood T cell repertoires in COVID-19. Clones were read by immunoSEQ multiplex PCR, and TCRdb kept only the in-frame ones, dropping some. The data contain 200,000 to 300,000 clones, 86% of them singletons. Sequences were obtained from peripheral blood. The receptors derive from a man in his thirties or forties with active or convalescent COVID-19. CDR3s include the opening cysteine and the closing phenylalanine or tryptophan. D genes are given only for firm matches. Clone size is not always given. Where it is, it says once, few, many or a class for expanded clones.

CDR3 protein	CDR3 DNA	V gene	D gene	J gene	clone size
CASSPEAPGTGELFF	TGTGCCAGCAGCCCCGAGGCCCCGGGCACCGGGGAGCTGTTTTTT	TRBV6-2/TRBV6-3	.	TRBJ2-2	.
CASSPQSGANVLTF	TGTGCCAGCTCCCCCCAGTCTGGGGCCAACGTCCTGACTTTC	TRBV6-5	.	TRBJ2-6	.
CASTAPGRADTQYF	TGTGCCAGCACCGCGCCAGGGAGGGCAGATACGCAGTATTTT	TRBV6-5	TRBD2	TRBJ2-3	.
CASSLTSGDEQFF	TGTGCCAGCAGCCTGACTAGCGGCGATGAGCAGTTCTTC	TRBV7-3	TRBD2	TRBJ2-1	.
CASSLALAGGSEQFF	TGTGCCAGCAGCTTAGCGTTAGCGGGGGGGTCTGAGCAGTTCTTC	TRBV7-7	TRBD2	TRBJ2-1	.
CASSPQTGAEAFF	TGTGCCAGCTCACCACAAACGGGAGCTGAAGCTTTCTTT	TRBV18	.	TRBJ1-1	.
CATSRDGQRTDTQYF	TGTGCCACCAGCAGAGATGGACAGAGGACAGATACGCAGTATTTT	TRBV15	.	TRBJ2-3	.
CASSRGAGYNEQFF	TGTGCCAGCAGTCGGGGGGCGGGTTACAATGAGCAGTTCTTC	TRBV27	.	TRBJ2-1	.
CASSQGPGQQETQYF	TGCGCCAGCAGCCAAGGCCCGGGACAGCAAGAGACCCAGTACTTC	TRBV4-1	TRBD1	TRBJ2-5	once
CASTRTGSNEQFF	TGTGCCAGTACCAGGACAGGGTCAAATGAGCAGTTCTTC	TRBV19	TRBD1	TRBJ2-1	.
CASSDRVGNSPLHF	TGTGCCAGCAGCGATAGAGTCGGGAATTCACCCCTCCACTTT	TRBV5-6	.	TRBJ1-6	.
CASSSLTGGAQYF	TGTGCCAGCAGCTCTTTAACCGGGGGAGCGCAGTATTTT	TRBV11-2	.	TRBJ2-3	.
CASSSSGTGSYEQYF	TGTGCCAGCAGCTCCTCCGGGACAGGGTCCTACGAGCAGTACTTC	TRBV7-9	TRBD1	TRBJ2-7	.
CASSNKRTGTTDTQYF	TGTGCCAGTAGTAACAAAAGGACAGGGACCACAGATACGCAGTATTTT	TRBV19	TRBD1	TRBJ2-3	.
CASSQGQGPGYEQYF	TGTGCCAGCAGCCAAGGACAGGGTCCCGGCTACGAGCAGTACTTC	TRBV4-2	TRBD1	TRBJ2-7	.
CASSLRTSGANEQFF	TGTGCCAGCTCATTACGGACTAGCGGGGCCAATGAGCAGTTCTTC	TRBV18	TRBD2	TRBJ2-1	.
CASSQGEWGGAETQYF	TGCGCCAGCAGCCAAGGCGAGTGGGGGGGCGCTGAGACCCAGTACTTC	TRBV4-1	.	TRBJ2-5	.
CASSPKILRDNTEAFF	TGCGCCAGCAGCCCGAAAATTCTCAGGGATAACACTGAAGCTTTCTTT	TRBV4-3	.	TRBJ1-1	.
CASSGTGIPANSPLHF	TGTGCCAGCAGCGGGACCGGGATCCCCGCAAATTCACCCCTCCACTTT	TRBV9	.	TRBJ1-6	.
CATSRDQWSGNTIYF	TGTGCCACCAGCAGAGACCAGTGGTCTGGAAACACCATATATTTT	TRBV15	.	TRBJ1-3	.
CASQSLGDSGNTIYF	TGTGCCAGTCAAAGTCTCGGGGACTCTGGAAACACCATATATTTT	TRBV19	.	TRBJ1-3	.
CASSQVVTSPANTGELFF	TGTGCCAGCAGCCAAGTGGTGACTAGCCCGGCGAACACCGGGGAGCTGTTTTTT	TRBV3-1/TRBV3-2	TRBD2	TRBJ2-2	.
CAWSGPIGGELFF	TGTGCCTGGTCCGGTCCGATCGGCGGGGAGCTGTTTTTT	TRBV30	.	TRBJ2-2	.
CASSYSAGPGDEQFF	TGTGCCAGCAGTTACTCGGCAGGACCAGGGGATGAGCAGTTCTTC	TRBV6-5	.	TRBJ2-1	.
CSVAGTGSPSYGYTF	TGCAGCGTTGCCGGGACAGGGAGCCCAAGCTATGGCTACACCTTC	TRBV29-1	TRBD1	TRBJ1-2	.
CASSQEDRDSPLHF	TGTGCCAGCAGCCAAGAGGACAGGGATTCACCCCTCCACTTT	TRBV3-1/TRBV3-2	TRBD1	TRBJ1-6	.
CASSPNPQSATNEKLFF	TGTGCCAGCAGCCCCAACCCACAGAGTGCAACTAATGAAAAACTGTTTTTT	TRBV11-2	.	TRBJ1-4	.
CASSPRDRAIYEQYF	TGTGCCAGCAGTCCCCGGGACAGGGCTATTTACGAGCAGTACTTC	TRBV5-6	TRBD1	TRBJ2-7	.
CASSVRQGNYGYTF	TGTGCCAGCAGCGTACGACAGGGTAACTATGGCTACACCTTC	TRBV5-4	TRBD1	TRBJ1-2	.
CASSEGQGNNSPLHF	TGTGCCAGCAGCGAAGGACAGGGCAATAATTCACCCCTCCACTTT	TRBV9	TRBD1	TRBJ1-6	.
CASSLTASGANVLTF	TGTGCCAGCAGCTTAACTGCCTCTGGGGCCAACGTCCTGACTTTC	TRBV7-9	.	TRBJ2-6	.
CASSVAGGQDTQYF	TGTGCCAGCAGCGTAGCGGGGGGGCAAGATACGCAGTATTTT	TRBV7-9	TRBD2	TRBJ2-3	.
CASSLAGNNSPLHF	TGCGCCAGCAGCTTGGCAGGGAATAATTCACCCCTCCACTTT	TRBV5-1	.	TRBJ1-6	.
CASRAAGQGLLFF	TGTGCCAGCAGGGCAGCGGGACAGGGCTTGCTGTTTTTT	TRBV7-9	TRBD1	TRBJ2-2	.
CSVSTSGGIEQYF	TGCAGCGTTTCGACTAGCGGGGGGATCGAGCAGTACTTC	TRBV29-1	TRBD2	TRBJ2-7	.
CASSSKDGAAQYF	TGTGCCAGCAGCTCGAAAGATGGGGCGGCCCAGTACTTC	TRBV7-3	.	TRBJ2-5	.
CASMLTSGPLGEQFF	TGCGCCAGCATGCTGACTAGCGGGCCCCTCGGTGAGCAGTTCTTC	TRBV5-1	TRBD2	TRBJ2-1	.
CATQAGDATFPDTQYF	TGTGCCACCCAGGCGGGGGATGCCACGTTTCCAGATACGCAGTATTTT	TRBV27	TRBD2	TRBJ2-3	.
CASSFDGGSYEQYF	TGTGCCAGCAGCTTCGACGGAGGATCCTACGAGCAGTACTTC	TRBV7-2	.	TRBJ2-7	.
CASSPVLGLETDTQYF	TGTGCCAGCAGCCCCGTTTTGGGACTGGAGACAGATACGCAGTATTTT	TRBV7-2	.	TRBJ2-3	once
CASSDIAGGFYNEQFF	TGCGCCAGCAGCGACATAGCGGGGGGATTCTACAATGAGCAGTTCTTC	TRBV4-1	TRBD2	TRBJ2-1	.
CASRRNRQDNEKLFF	TGTGCCAGCAGGAGAAATAGACAGGATAATGAAAAACTGTTTTTT	TRBV7-6	.	TRBJ1-4	.
CASDSSGNTIYF	TGTGCCAGTGACAGCTCTGGAAACACCATATATTTT	TRBV6-5	.	TRBJ1-3	few
CASRQGQGLGEQYF	TGCGCCAGCAGACAGGGACAGGGCCTCGGCGAGCAGTACTTC	TRBV5-1	TRBD1	TRBJ2-7	.
CASSFGRDQPQHF	TGTGCCAGCAGCTTCGGGCGGGATCAGCCCCAGCATTTT	TRBV5-4	.	TRBJ1-5	.
CASSDRAPYEQYF	TGTGCCAGCAGTGACAGGGCCCCCTACGAGCAGTACTTC	TRBV6-1	.	TRBJ2-7	.
CASSPEGLGELFF	TGTGCCAGCAGCCCGGAGGGGCTTGGGGAGCTGTTTTTT	TRBV11-3	.	TRBJ2-2	.
CASSLMGGPRLETQYF	TGTGCCAGCAGCTTGATGGGGGGGCCTAGGTTGGAGACCCAGTACTTC	TRBV7-2	.	TRBJ2-5	.
CASSLDGGHGSYEQYF	TGTGCCAGCAGCTTAGACGGTGGACACGGCTCCTACGAGCAGTACTTC	TRBV11-2	.	TRBJ2-7	.
CASSLNGDQPQHF	TGTGCCAGCAGCTTGAACGGGGATCAGCCCCAGCATTTT	TRBV5-5	.	TRBJ1-5	.
CASSSYRAPEAFF	TGTGCCAGCAGCTCATACAGGGCCCCTGAAGCTTTCTTT	TRBV5-5	.	TRBJ1-1	once
CASWGNTLVNYGYTF	TGTGCCAGCTGGGGCAACACATTGGTTAACTATGGCTACACCTTC	TRBV27	.	TRBJ1-2	.
CASSASGTSTDTQYF	TGCGCCAGCAGCGCCAGTGGGACAAGCACAGATACGCAGTATTTT	TRBV10-1	.	TRBJ2-3	.
CASSPRMGGEQYF	TGTGCCAGCAGCCCACGAATGGGGGGCGAGCAGTACTTC	TRBV11-2	.	TRBJ2-7	.
CASSIAPPSEAEAFF	TGTGCCAGCTCCATTGCCCCTCCATCGGAGGCTGAAGCTTTCTTT	TRBV18	.	TRBJ1-1	.
CASSVAGVGNTIYF	TGTGCCAGCAGCGTAGCCGGGGTTGGAAACACCATATATTTT	TRBV9	.	TRBJ1-3	.
CASSAMGAEATQYF	TGTGCCAGCAGTGCTATGGGGGCAGAGGCTACGCAGTATTTT	TRBV25-1	.	TRBJ2-3	.